This T cell receptor beta chain came from a study of T cells in women clearing cervical HPV infection. Clones were read by immunoSEQ multiplex PCR, and TCRdb kept only the in-frame ones, dropping some. This repertoire includes around 38,000 clones. Sequenced input: blood buffy coat. This sequence originates from a woman between 18 and 70 years old with a cervical HPV16 infection that either progressed to CIN3+ or cleared (not recorded which).

CDR3 sequence: CASSGQRMADTQYF. CDR3 DNA (partial): TGTGCCAGCAGCGGGCAGAGAATGGCAGATACG. The gene calls are TRBV5-4 and TRBJ2-3; D is unresolved. With the read ending 3 residues before the CDR3 end, the germline J gene is used to fill in that end. V was trimmed by 4 bases and J by 4 bases, leaving 13 bases between them. This CDR3 is built from 14 residues. Germline V CDR1 and CDR2: SGHNT, YYREEE (reference sequence).